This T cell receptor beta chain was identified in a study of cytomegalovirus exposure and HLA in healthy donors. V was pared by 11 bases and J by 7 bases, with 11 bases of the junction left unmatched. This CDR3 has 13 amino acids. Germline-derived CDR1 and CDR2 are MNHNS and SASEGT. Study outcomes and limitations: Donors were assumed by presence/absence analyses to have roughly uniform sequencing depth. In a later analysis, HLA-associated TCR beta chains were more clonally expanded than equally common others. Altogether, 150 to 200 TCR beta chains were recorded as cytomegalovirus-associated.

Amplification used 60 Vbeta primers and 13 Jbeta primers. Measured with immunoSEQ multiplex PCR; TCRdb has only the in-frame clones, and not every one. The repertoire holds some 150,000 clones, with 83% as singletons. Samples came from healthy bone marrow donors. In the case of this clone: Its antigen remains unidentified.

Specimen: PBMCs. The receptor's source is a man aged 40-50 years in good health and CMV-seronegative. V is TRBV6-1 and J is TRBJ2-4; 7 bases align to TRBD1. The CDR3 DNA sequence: TGTGCCGCCTCCGAGGGGGCTTGGAACATTCAGTACTTC. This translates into CAASEGAWNIQYF.